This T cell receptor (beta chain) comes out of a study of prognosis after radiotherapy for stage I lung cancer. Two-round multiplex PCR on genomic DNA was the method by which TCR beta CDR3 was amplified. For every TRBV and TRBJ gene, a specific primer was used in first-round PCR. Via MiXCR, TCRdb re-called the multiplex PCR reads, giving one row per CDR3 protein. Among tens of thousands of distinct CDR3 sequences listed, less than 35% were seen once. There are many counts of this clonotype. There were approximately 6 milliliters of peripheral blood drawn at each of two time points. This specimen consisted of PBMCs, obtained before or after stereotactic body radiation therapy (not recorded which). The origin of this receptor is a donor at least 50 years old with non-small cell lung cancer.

Here the CDR3 reads CSAAPTGGRSGNTIYF. The CDR3 DNA reads TGCAGTGCTGCACCTACAGGGGGGCGGTCTGGAAACACCATATATTTT. The J gene is TRBJ1-3, the V gene TRBV20-1; the match to TRBD1 covers 8 bases. The trim removed 5 bases at V and 1 base at J, leaving 10 bases unmatched. This CDR3 is built from 16 residues. From germline, CDR1 is DFQATT and CDR2 SNEGSKA (reference sequence).